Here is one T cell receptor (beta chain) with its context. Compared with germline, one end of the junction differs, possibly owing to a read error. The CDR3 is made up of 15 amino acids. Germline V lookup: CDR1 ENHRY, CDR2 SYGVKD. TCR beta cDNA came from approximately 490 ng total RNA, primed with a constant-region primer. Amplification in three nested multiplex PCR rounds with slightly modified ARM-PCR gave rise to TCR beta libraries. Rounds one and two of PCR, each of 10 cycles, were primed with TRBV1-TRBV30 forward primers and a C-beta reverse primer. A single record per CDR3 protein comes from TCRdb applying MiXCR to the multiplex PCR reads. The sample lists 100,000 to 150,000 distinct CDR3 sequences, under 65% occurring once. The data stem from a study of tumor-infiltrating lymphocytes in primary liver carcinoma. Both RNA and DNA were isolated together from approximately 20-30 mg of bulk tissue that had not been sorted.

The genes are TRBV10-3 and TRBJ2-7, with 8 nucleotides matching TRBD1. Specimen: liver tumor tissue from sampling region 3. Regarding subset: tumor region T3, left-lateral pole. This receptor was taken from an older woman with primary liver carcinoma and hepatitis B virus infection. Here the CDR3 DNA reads TGTGCCGTCAGTGAGTCGTACAGGGGGTTCTACGAGCAGAACTTC. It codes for CAVSESYRGFYEQNF.